This T cell receptor (beta chain) was obtained from a study of CD8 T cells in ankylosing spondylitis. The study, taken as a whole, reports: Matched synovial fluid from ankylosing spondylitis patients was reported to be enriched for disease-linked clones. Certain motif variants had earlier been reported in reactive arthritis synovial fluid and blood.

Trimming pared 4 bases from V and 0 bases from J, leaving 10 bases between. CDR3 length equals 15 residues. Germline CDR1 and CDR2: SNHLY and FYNNEI. One entry per CDR3 protein results from TCRdb running MiXCR on the 5' RACE reads. The data contain about 69,000 distinct CDR3 sequences, about 5% of them singletons. This clonotype was seen repeatedly, ten times or more. Antigen: not known. The genes are TRBV2 and TRBJ2-4, with D perhaps TRBD1 or TRBD2 (6 bases each). The sequence was obtained from a male donor with ankylosing spondylitis or in good health (not recorded which). Sequences were obtained from blood, either unsorted or a sorted T cell fraction (not recorded which). This chain's CDR3 is CASSAGARAKNIQYF. In DNA form, the CDR3 reads TGTGCCAGCAGTGCGGGGGCGAGAGCCAAAAACATTCAGTACTTC.